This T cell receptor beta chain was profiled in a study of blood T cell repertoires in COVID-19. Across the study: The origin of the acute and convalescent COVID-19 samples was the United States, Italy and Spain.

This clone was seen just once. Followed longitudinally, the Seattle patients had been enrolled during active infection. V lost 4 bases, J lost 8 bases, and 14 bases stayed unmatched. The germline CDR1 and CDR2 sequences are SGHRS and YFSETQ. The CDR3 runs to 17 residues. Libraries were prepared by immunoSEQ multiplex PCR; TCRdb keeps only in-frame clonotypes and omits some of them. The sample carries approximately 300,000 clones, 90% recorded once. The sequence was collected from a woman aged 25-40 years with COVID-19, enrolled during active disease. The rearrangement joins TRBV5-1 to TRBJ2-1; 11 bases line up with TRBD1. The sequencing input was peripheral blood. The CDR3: CASSLFGQGASLDEQFF. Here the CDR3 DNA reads TGCGCCAGCAGCCTATTTGGACAGGGGGCTTCGTTGGATGAGCAGTTCTTC.